This T cell receptor beta chain derives from a study of blood T cell repertoires in COVID-19. The protocol was immunoSEQ multiplex PCR, while the TCRdb copy is restricted to in-frame clones and leaves out a portion. The data hold roughly 330,000 clones, with 86% observed a single time. This clone was seen only once. Material: peripheral blood. The TCR originated in a woman aged 50 to 65 with acute or convalescent COVID-19.

This CDR3 is CASSQERDRENTGELFF. Written as DNA, the CDR3 is TGCGCCAGCAGCCAAGAAAGGGATCGGGAGAACACCGGGGAGCTGTTTTTT. J is TRBJ2-2 and V is TRBV4-3; maybe TRBD2 (5 bases). The CDR3 loop spans 17 amino acids. V was shortened by 0 bases and J by 1 base, with 12 bases between the two germline ends. Germline values: CDR1 LGHNA, CDR2 YSLEER.